This paragraph covers one T cell receptor beta chain sequence. The target antigen is unknown. These data belong to a study of T cell repertoires in cytomegalovirus infection. Whole-study context: Selection of CMV epitopes for the study included recently identified HLA-C-restricted and well-studied HLA-B-restricted ones. It was the public TCR beta signatures that indicated both CMV infection and matching HLA type.

General study points: Within the response measured ex vivo, HLA-C-restricted CMV-specific TCR beta clonotypes were dominant. There were carriers of CMV plus the relevant HLA, and cumulative public TCR beta family frequency identified them.

The CDR3 sequence is 19 residues long. The V segment lost 2 bases and the J segment 8 bases; nucleotides outside the gene matches: 19. Germline values: CDR1 DFQATT, CDR2 SNEGSKA (reference sequence). TCRdb re-analysed the reads in MiXCR, keeping a single row per CDR3 protein. The sample lists a few hundred thousand distinct CDR3 sequences, approximately 40% occurring once. The material sequenced was cultured PBMCs, taken from culture after CMV antigen stimulation. The receptor was derived from a human donor in good health (CMV status not recorded). Some clones in this sample may be carry-over from other donors' samples. The chain joins TRBV20-1 to TRBJ2-3, with 13 bases that match TRBD2. The CDR3 DNA follows: TGCAGTGCTAGACCTCCTCCGGGACTAGCGGGGCCCCAGGGGGGTACGCAGTATTTT. Encoded protein: CSARPPPGLAGPQGGTQYF.